This T cell receptor beta chain was sequenced for a study of blood T cell repertoires in COVID-19. Study information: Samples of COVID-19 (acute and convalescent) were obtained from the United States, Italy and Spain. Sources were T cells, B-cell-depleted T cells, or PBMCs; the material itself was cDNA or gDNA.

Germline V gives CDR1 LGHDT, CDR2 YNNKEL (reference sequence). The CDR3 consists of 15 residues. With V trimmed by 0 bases and J by 3 bases, 3 bases remained unmatched. As handled by the study authors: It was from reference gene primer amplification that nucleated cell counts were estimated. TCRdb's table, derived via immunoSEQ multiplex PCR, lists solely in-frame clones and lacks some. The V and J calls and clone size were taken over from that table, and D and trimming were inferred from the DNA. The repertoire holds 150,000 to 180,000 clones, with 75% to 90% as singletons. The chain combines TRBV3-1 (or the pseudogene TRBV3-2) with TRBJ2-3, with 7 bases aligning to TRBD1. The sequence came from a woman aged 40 to 50 with acute or convalescent COVID-19. Input material: peripheral blood. In nucleotides, the CDR3 is TGTGCCAGCAGCCAAGATCCGGACAGGACAGATACGCAGTATTTT. It specifies CASSQDPDRTDTQYF.